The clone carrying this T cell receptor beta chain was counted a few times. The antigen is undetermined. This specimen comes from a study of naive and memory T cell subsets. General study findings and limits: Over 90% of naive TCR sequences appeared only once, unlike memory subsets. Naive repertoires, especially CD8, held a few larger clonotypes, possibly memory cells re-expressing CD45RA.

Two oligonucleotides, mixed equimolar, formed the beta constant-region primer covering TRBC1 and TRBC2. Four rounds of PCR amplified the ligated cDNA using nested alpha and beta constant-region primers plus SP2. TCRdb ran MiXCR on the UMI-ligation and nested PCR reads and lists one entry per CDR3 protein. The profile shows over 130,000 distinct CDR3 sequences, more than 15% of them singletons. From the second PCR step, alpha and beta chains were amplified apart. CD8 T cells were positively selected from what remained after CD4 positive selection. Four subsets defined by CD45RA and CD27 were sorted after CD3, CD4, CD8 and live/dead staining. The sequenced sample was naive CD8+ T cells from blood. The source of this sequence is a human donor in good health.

The chain's CDR3 is CASSRPCGTDTQYF. CDR3 DNA sequence: TGCGCCAGCAGCCGGCCATGCGGTACAGATACGCAGTATTTT. This sequence joins TRBV4-3 and TRBJ2-3; no firm D call. Trimming took 4 bases from V and 3 from J, leaving 11 bases between them. Germline V CDR1 and CDR2: LGHNA, YSLEER. CDR3 length equals 14 residues.